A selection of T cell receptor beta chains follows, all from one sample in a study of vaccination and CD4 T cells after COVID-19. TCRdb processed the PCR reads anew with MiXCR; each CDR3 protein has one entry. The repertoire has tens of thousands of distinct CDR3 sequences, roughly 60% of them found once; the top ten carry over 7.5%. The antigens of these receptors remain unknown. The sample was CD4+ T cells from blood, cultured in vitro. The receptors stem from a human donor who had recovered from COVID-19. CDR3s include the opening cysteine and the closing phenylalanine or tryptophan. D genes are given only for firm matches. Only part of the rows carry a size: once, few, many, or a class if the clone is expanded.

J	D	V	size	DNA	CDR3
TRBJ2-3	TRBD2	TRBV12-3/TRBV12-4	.	TGTGCCAGCAGCCCAAGGACTAGCGGGGGCACAGATACGCAGTATTTT	CASSPRTSGGTDTQYF
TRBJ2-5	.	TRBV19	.	TGTGCCAGTAGTAAGCCTGGACGGTTCCAAGAGACCCAGTACTTC	CASSKPGRFQETQYF
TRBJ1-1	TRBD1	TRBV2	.	TGTGCCAGCAGCGTTGGACAGGGAAAGGCTTTCTTT	CASSVGQGKAFF
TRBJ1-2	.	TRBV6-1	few	TGTGCCAGCAGCGAGCGACAGGCCTATGGCTACACCTTC	CASSERQAYGYTF
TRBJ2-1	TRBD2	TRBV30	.	TGTGCCTGGAGTGTAATGCCTAGCGGGACGGATGAGCAGTTCTTC	CAWSVMPSGTDEQFF
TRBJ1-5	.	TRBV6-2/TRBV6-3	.	TGTGCCAGCAAGATACACGGGTCACCCAATCAGCCCCAGCATTTT	CASKIHGSPNQPQHF
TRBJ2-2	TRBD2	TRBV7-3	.	TGTGCCAGCAGCTTCCTTGGACTAGCGGGCCCTTCGAACACCGGGGAGCTGTTTTTT	CASSFLGLAGPSNTGELFF
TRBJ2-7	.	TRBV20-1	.	TGCAGTGCTCCCTCCCGGACCGTATACGAGCAGTACTTC	CSAPSRTVYEQYF
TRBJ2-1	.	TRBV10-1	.	TGCGCCAGCAGTGACCGCTCCTACAATGAGCAGTTCTTC	CASSDRSYNEQFF
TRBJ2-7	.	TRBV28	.	TGTGCCAGCAGTTTATATCGGAGGAACTACGAGCAGTACTTC	CASSLYRRNYEQYF
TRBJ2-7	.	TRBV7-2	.	TGTGCCAGCAGCTCGGAGGGCGCAAGGCGCGAGCAGTACTTC	CASSSEGARREQYF
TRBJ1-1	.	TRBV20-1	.	TGCAGTGGCTCCGCAGGGGTTACTGAAGCTTTCTTT	CSGSAGVTEAFF
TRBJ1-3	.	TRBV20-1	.	TGCAGTGCTAGAGATCATAGGGGCTCTGGAAACACCATATATTTT	CSARDHRGSGNTIYF
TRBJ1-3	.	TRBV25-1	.	TGTGCCAGCAGTGAATATGTAGGCTCTACCATATATTTT	CASSEYVGSTIYF
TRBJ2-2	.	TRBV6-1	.	TGTGCCAGCAGCCGATCCCTGGGGACGGGATCGAACACCGGGGAGCTGTTTTTT	CASSRSLGTGSNTGELFF
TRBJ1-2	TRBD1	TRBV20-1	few	TGCAGTGCTAGAGAGGACAGGGCGTCCGGCTACACCTTC	CSAREDRASGYTF
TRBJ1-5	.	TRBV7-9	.	TGTGCCAGCAGCTTAGACAGGGCCGGCAATCAGCCCCAGCATTTT	CASSLDRAGNQPQHF
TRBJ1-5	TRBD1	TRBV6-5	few	TGTGCCAGCAGTTACTCACCGGACAGGCGTCAGCCCCAGCATTTT	CASSYSPDRRQPQHF
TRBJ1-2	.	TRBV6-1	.	TGTGCCAGCAGCTCAGACAGGATATTTGGCTACACCTTC	CASSSDRIFGYTF
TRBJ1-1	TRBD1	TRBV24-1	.	TGTGCCACCAGTGATGCCCGGACAGGGAACACTGAAGCTTTCTTT	CATSDARTGNTEAFF
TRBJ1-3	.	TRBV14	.	TGTGCCAGCAGCCAACATACCCGGGTCAACACCATATATTTT	CASSQHTRVNTIYF
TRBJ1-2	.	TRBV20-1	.	TGCAGTCCCCCCACAGGGAACTATGGCTACACCTTC	CSPPTGNYGYTF